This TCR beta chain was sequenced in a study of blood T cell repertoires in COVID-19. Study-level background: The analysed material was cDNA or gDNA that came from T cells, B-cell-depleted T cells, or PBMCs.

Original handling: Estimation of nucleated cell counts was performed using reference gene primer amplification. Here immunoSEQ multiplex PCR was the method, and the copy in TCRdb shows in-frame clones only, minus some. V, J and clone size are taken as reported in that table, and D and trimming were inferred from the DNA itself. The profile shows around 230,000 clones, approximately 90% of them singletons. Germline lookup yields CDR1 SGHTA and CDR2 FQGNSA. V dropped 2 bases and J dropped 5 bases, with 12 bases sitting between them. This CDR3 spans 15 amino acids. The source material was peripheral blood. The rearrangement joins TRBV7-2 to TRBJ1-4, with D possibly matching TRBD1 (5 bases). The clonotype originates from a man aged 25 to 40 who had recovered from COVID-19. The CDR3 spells CASSLLRGTNEKLFF. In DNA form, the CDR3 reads TGTGCCAGCAGCTTATTAAGGGGAACGAATGAAAAACTGTTTTTT.